The rows below give T cell receptor beta chains drawn from one sample of a study of breast tumors, draining lymph nodes, adjacent tissues. TCRdb fed the multiplex PCR reads into MiXCR, producing one record per CDR3 protein. Found here are approximately 210,000 distinct CDR3 sequences, under 40% of them singletons; the top ten hold about 3.9%. Material: axillary lymph node tissue. The origin of the receptors is a female donor with breast cancer. Some clones in this sample may be carry-over from other donors' samples. CDR3s include the opening cysteine and the closing phenylalanine or tryptophan. Fields, in order: D gene, clone size, V gene, J gene, CDR3 length, CDR3 DNA, CDR3 protein. D genes are given only for firm matches. The listing skips clone size in some rows; elsewhere it reads once, few, many or a size class.

>-|many|TRBV14|TRBJ2-7|14
TGTGCCAGCAGCCAAGAACTTGGGTCCTCCGAGCAGTACTTC
CASSQELGSSEQYF
>-|many|TRBV5-1|TRBJ2-6|15
TGCGCCAGCAGCCCGGGACTGACTGGGGCCAACGTCCTGACTTTC
CASSPGLTGANVLTF
>TRBD1|many|TRBV19|TRBJ2-5|16
TGTGCCAGTAGTACGCTCCGGGACAGAAGGGAAGAGACCCAGTACTTC
CASSTLRDRREETQYF
>TRBD1|few|TRBV28|TRBJ2-1|15
TGTGCCAGCAGTCTGCCGGACAGGACCTACAATGAGCAGTTCTTC
CASSLPDRTYNEQFF
>-|many|TRBV29-1|TRBJ1-2|13
TGCAGCGTTGAAGCCAGGGAAGGCTATGGCTACACCTTC
CSVEAREGYGYTF
>TRBD1|-|TRBV5-1|TRBJ2-1|14
TGCGCCAGCAGCTGGACCGGGACAGGGAATGAGCAGTTCTTC
CASSWTGTGNEQFF
>-|many|TRBV10-2|TRBJ1-5|13
TGCGCCAGCAGTCGGCAGAACAATCAGCCCCAGCATTTT
CASSRQNNQPQHF
>TRBD2|-|TRBV20-1|TRBJ2-5|14
TGCAGTGCCCAAGGACTAGCGGGGGAAGAGACCCAGTACTTC
CSAQGLAGEETQYF
>-|many|TRBV6-6|TRBJ1-6|16
TGTGCCAGCACCCGATCCTCTAGCTCCTATAATTCACCCCTCCACTTT
CASTRSSSSYNSPLHF
>TRBD1|-|TRBV28|TRBJ1-4|18
TGTGCCAGCTCACGTCAGGCCGGGACAGGAGCAACTAATGAAAAACTGTTTTTT
CASSRQAGTGATNEKLFF
>TRBD2|many|TRBV5-1|TRBJ2-5|18
TGCGCCAGCAGCTTGGGTACCCGACTAGCGGGGGGGCAAGAGACCCAGTACTTC
CASSLGTRLAGGQETQYF
>-|few|TRBV6-5|TRBJ1-2|13
TGTGCCAGCAGTCACAGGGCGGGGGATGGCTACACCTTC
CASSHRAGDGYTF
>-|-|TRBV6-5|TRBJ1-2|17
TGTGCCAGCAGTTATCGGACTAGCGGGCCCGCTAACTATGGCTACACCTTC
CASSYRTSGPANYGYTF
>-|many|TRBV20-1|TRBJ1-2|13
TGCAGTGCTAAGAACTGGGGGGACTATGGCTACACCTTC
CSAKNWGDYGYTF
>-|-|TRBV18|TRBJ1-4|13
TGTGCCAGCCCACCAGGGATAAATGAAAAACTGTTTTTT
CASPPGINEKLFF
>-|-|TRBV9|TRBJ2-1|13
TGTGCCAGCGCCCGGGGGCAGGATAATGAGCAGTTCTTC
CASARGQDNEQFF
>-|many|TRBV7-2|TRBJ2-4|15
TGTGCCAGCAGCGAGGTGAGGGGGAGCAAAAACATTCAGTACTTC
CASSEVRGSKNIQYF
>TRBD2|many|TRBV20-1|TRBJ2-3|19
TGCAGTGCGAGCGGGACTAGCGGGAGGTCCCAGGTGAGCACAGATACGCAGTATTTT
CSASGTSGRSQVSTDTQYF
>-|many|TRBV20-1|TRBJ2-7|15
TGCAGTGCTAGACACCCGCGGCAGAACTCCTACGAGCAGTACTTC
CSARHPRQNSYEQYF
>-|-|TRBV27|TRBJ2-7|14
TGTGCCAGCAGTCGGGACGGAACCAACTACGAGCAGTACTTC
CASSRDGTNYEQYF
>-|many|TRBV11-2|TRBJ2-7|14
TGTGCCAGCAGCCGGGACGCCGTCTCCTACGAGCAGTACTTC
CASSRDAVSYEQYF
>TRBD1|many|TRBV12-3/TRBV12-4|TRBJ1-2|13
TGTGCCAGCAGTGGACAGGGGGCGAAAGGCTACACCTTC
CASSGQGAKGYTF
>-|many|TRBV20-1|TRBJ1-3|14
TGCAGTGCTAGAGATAAGGGCTCTGGAAACACCATATATTTT
CSARDKGSGNTIYF
>-|-|TRBV28|TRBJ2-2|13
TGTGCCAGCAGTTTTCCCGGAAGGAGGGAGCTGTTTTTT
CASSFPGRRELFF
>TRBD1|many|TRBV19|TRBJ2-7|15
TGTGCCAGTAGTATGGGACAGGACCACTCCTACGAGCAGTACTTC
CASSMGQDHSYEQYF
>-|-|TRBV12-3/TRBV12-4|TRBJ1-1|13
TGTGCCAGCAGTGCAGGGGTTTACACTGAAGCTTTCTTT
CASSAGVYTEAFF
>TRBD2|-|TRBV27|TRBJ2-7|16
TGTGCCAGCAGTTTATCGCGGGGGGAGAGATTTAACGAGCAGTACTTC
CASSLSRGERFNEQYF
>-|many|TRBV7-8|TRBJ1-6|16
TGTGCCAGCAGCTTAGAGGGGGTGGCGAGGAATTCACCCCTCCACTTT
CASSLEGVARNSPLHF
>-|many|TRBV5-8|TRBJ2-5|13
TGTGCCAGCAGCTTGCCCAGGGCGAAGACCCAGTACTTC
CASSLPRAKTQYF
>TRBD2|-|TRBV19|TRBJ2-3|17
TGTGCCAGTAGTATAGTCCCGGGGGGGGGGGCCTACAATGAGCAGTATTTT
CASSIVPGGGAYNEQYF
>TRBD1|few|TRBV27|TRBJ2-7|13
TGTGCCAGCAGTTTAGTCAGGGGGAACGAGCAGTACTTC
CASSLVRGNEQYF
>TRBD2|many|TRBV9|TRBJ2-7|16
TGTGCCAGCAGCCCAGGGACTAGCCTTAGCTCCTACGAGCAGTACTTC
CASSPGTSLSSYEQYF
>TRBD2|many|TRBV11-2|TRBJ2-1|16
TGTGCCAGCAGCTCCGCCCCGGGACTAGCTAGGCATGAGCAGTTCTTC
CASSSAPGLARHEQFF
>TRBD2|-|TRBV12-3/TRBV12-4|TRBJ2-5|15
TGTGCCAGCAGTTTAGGACTAGCGGGAGGGGAGACCCAGTGCTTC
CASSLGLAGGETQCF
>-|-|TRBV29-1|TRBJ2-6|19
TGCAGCGCACGAGTAGCCTCAGGGGGGCTTGGCTCTGGGGCCAACGTCCTGACTTTC
CSARVASGGLGSGANVLTF
>-|-|TRBV3-1|TRBJ2-7|14
TGTGCCAGCAGCCCGTTAAGGAGCTCCTACGAGCAGTACTTC
CASSPLRSSYEQYF
>-|many|TRBV5-1|TRBJ2-6|19
TGCGCCAGCTCTAACTGGGCCCTTGGGGGAAACTCCGGGGCCAACGTCCTGACTTTC
CASSNWALGGNSGANVLTF
>TRBD2|-|TRBV24-1|TRBJ2-5|13
TGTGCTATTATCGGGGGGGGATCAGAGACCCAGTACTTC
CAIIGGGSETQYF
>-|-|TRBV6-5|TRBJ2-1|16
TGTGCCAGCAGTTACTCCTGGGGGGCGCTTCCCAATGAGCAGTTCTTC
CASSYSWGALPNEQFF
>-|-|TRBV20-1|TRBJ2-1|14
TGCAGTATGCCTTGGCTAGCGAGTACCAATGAGCAGTTCTTC
CSMPWLASTNEQFF
>TRBD1|many|TRBV12-3/TRBV12-4|TRBJ2-3|14
TGTGCCAGCAACCTACAGGGGGCGGATGGAACGCAGTATTTT
CASNLQGADGTQYF
>-|many|TRBV3-1|TRBJ2-7|12
TGTGCCAGCAGCCTTGGGGCAGGGGAGCAGTACTTC
CASSLGAGEQYF
>-|many|TRBV5-1|TRBJ2-2|14
TGCGCCAGCAGCCCCGGTGGGACGACCGGGGAGCTGTTTTTT
CASSPGGTTGELFF
>-|many|TRBV15|TRBJ1-1|13
TGTGCCACCAGCAGTACGTTGAACACTGAAGCTTTCTTT
CATSSTLNTEAFF
>TRBD1|many|TRBV12-5|TRBJ1-2|15
TGTGCTAGTGGTTTGGTACCTGGGACAGGCTATGGCTACACCTTC
CASGLVPGTGYGYTF
>-|many|TRBV20-1|TRBJ2-3|13
TGCAGTGCTGGCGGGGTGTTCACAGATACGCAGTATTTT
CSAGGVFTDTQYF
>-|-|TRBV20-1|TRBJ1-2|13
TGCAGTGTCCAGGGGCTCACGAACTATGCCTACACCTTC
CSVQGLTNYAYTF
>TRBD2|many|TRBV2|TRBJ2-2|16
TGTGCCAGCAGTGAACAGGCTAGCGGGATCACCGGGGAGCTGTTTTTT
CASSEQASGITGELFF
>-|few|TRBV30|TRBJ2-2|16
TGTGCCTGGGACCGGGACCCCCGAATAAACACCGGGGAGCTGTTTTTT
CAWDRDPRINTGELFF
>-|few|TRBV20-1|TRBJ2-4|20
TGCAGTGCTAGGGAGGGGACCGGGACAGCAGACCTTCTAGCCAAAAACATTCAGTACTTC
CSAREGTGTADLLAKNIQYF